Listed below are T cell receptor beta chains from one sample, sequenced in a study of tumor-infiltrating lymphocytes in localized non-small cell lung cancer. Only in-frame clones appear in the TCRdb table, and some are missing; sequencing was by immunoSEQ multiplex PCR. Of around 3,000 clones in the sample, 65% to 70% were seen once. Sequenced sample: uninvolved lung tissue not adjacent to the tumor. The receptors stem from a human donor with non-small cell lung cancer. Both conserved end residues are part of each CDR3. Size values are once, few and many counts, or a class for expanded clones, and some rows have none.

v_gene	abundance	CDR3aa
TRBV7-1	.	CASSLGVGQPQHF
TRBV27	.	CASSSSGLTEAFF
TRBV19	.	CASSISPTGPYEQYF
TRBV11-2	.	CASSRPSSGGAAYEQYF
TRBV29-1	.	CSVDNGREGEYF
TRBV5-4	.	CASSMTGGAEQYF
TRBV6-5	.	CASSSRTSGGGGELFF
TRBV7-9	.	CASSLGRGPIYEAFF
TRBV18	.	CASSPGTDNYGYTF
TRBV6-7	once	CASSPTLQGTQYF
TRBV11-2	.	CASSVKSGARTGELFF
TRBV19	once	CASSIGSAYGYTF
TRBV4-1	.	CASSQDQAGGADTQYF
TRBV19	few	CASSIMGGTTEAFF
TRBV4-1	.	CASSQALLVGTNTDTQYF
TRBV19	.	CASRKTSGSYNEQFF
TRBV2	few	CASSEDLSGGPKIYEQYF
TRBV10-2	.	CASSENRPYEQFF
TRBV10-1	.	CASMAGYTGELFF
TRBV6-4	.	CASSKTADNEQFF
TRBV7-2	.	CASSLGGPGNEQFF
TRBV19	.	CASSISRYTGELFF
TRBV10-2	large	CASSEWQGMNTEAFF
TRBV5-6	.	CASSLSETQYF
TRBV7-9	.	CASSLANGKYGYTF